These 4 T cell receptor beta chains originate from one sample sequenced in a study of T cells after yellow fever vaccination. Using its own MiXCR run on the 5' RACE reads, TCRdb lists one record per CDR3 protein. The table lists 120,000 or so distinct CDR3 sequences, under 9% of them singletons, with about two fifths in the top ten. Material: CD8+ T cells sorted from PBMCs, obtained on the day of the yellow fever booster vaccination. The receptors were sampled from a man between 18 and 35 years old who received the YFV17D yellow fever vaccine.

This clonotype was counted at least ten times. CDR3 sequence reads: CASSLRTSLSFF. In DNA form, the CDR3 reads TGTGCCAGCAGCTTGCGGACTAGTTTGAGTTTCTTC. The chain links TRBV13 to TRBJ2-1, with 7 bases lining up with TRBD2. Trimming removed 3 bases from V and 16 bases from J; junction bases left unmatched: 9. CDR3 length equals 12 residues. CDR1 PRHDT and CDR2 FYEKMQ come from the germline V gene (reference sequence).

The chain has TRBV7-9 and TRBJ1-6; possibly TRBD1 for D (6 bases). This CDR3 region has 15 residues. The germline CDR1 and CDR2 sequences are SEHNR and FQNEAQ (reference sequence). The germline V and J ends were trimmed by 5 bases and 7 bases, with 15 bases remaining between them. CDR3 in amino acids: CASSGGVGNNSPLHF. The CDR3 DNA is TGTGCCAGCAGCGGGGGCGTGGGTAACAATTCACCCCTCCACTTT.

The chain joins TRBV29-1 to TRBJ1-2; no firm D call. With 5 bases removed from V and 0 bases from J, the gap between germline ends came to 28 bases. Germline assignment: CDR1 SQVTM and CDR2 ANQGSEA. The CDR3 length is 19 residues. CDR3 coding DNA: TGCAGCGTTTTCACCCGAGACCCTAGCTACGTACTAGCTAACTATGGCTACACCTTC. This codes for CSVFTRDPSYVLANYGYTF. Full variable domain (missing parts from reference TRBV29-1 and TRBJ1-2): SAVISQKPSRDICQRGTSLTIQCQVDSQVTMMFWYRQQPGQSLTLIATANQGSEATYESGFVIDKFPISRPNLTFSTLTVSNMSPEDSSIYLCSVFTRDPSYVLANYGYTFGSGTRLTVV.

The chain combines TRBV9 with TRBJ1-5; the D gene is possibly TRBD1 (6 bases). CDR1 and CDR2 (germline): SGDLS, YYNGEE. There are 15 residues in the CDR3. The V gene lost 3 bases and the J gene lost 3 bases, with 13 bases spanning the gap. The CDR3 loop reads CASSAGQLYNQPQHF. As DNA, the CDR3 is TGTGCCAGCAGCGCCGGACAGCTATACAATCAGCCCCAGCATTTT.